This T cell receptor (beta chain) stems from a study of lymphopenia after photon versus proton radiotherapy. Findings and caveats of the study: After the lymphocyte nadir, photon-treated repertoires showed oligoclonal expansion, especially of CD8+ Temra cells. Better survival with proton therapy was suggested as possible, not demonstrated. Proton therapy kept repertoires fairly stable, unlike photons, which gained effector/memory cells.

Here immunoSEQ multiplex PCR was the method, and the copy in TCRdb shows in-frame clones only, minus some. The repertoire holds roughly 57,000 clones, with around 80% as singletons. Between the trimmed V and J ends, which lost 5 bases and 6 bases, there was a span of 17 bases. CDR3 length: 15 amino acids. The germline V gene encodes CDR1 MNHNY and CDR2 SVGAGI (reference sequence). Worth noting for this clone: The antigen is not known.

The receptor's source is a man aged 50 to 60 with gastric cancer. The genes are TRBV6-6 and TRBJ2-1; perhaps TRBD2 as D (7 bases). The sample was peripheral blood, taken from a patient treated with photon-based radiotherapy. CDR3 sequence reads: CASSKGGVGGNEQFF. The DNA for the CDR3 is TGTGCCAGCAGTAAAGGGGGGGTGGGCGGCAATGAGCAGTTCTTC.